This T cell receptor beta chain was identified in a study of response to subunit inactivated influenza vaccine. Whole-study findings and limits: Each seasonal influenza vaccination recruits few new T cells, the authors suggested.

With respect to this clonotype: As yet, its antigen is unknown. A read error may produce the germline difference seen at one junction end.

Germline lookup yields CDR1 SNHLY and CDR2 FYNNEI. This CDR3 spans 12 amino acids. From the RT-PCR reads, TCRdb called clonotypes with MiXCR, one entry per CDR3 protein. The sample records 170,000 or so distinct CDR3 sequences, over 8.5% being singletons. V gene TRBV2 combines with J gene TRBJ1-1; 9 bases match TRBD1. The sequence came from a man aged 50-75 years who received an inactivated influenza vaccine. The sequenced sample was CD8+ T cells sorted from PBMCs, obtained less than 30 months after vaccination. The CDR3 region has the DNA TGTGCCAGCAAGACAGGGGGAACTGAAGCTTTATTT. Translating it yields CASKTGGTEALF.